The rows below give T cell receptor beta chains drawn from one sample of a study of blood T cell repertoires in COVID-19. Produced via immunoSEQ multiplex PCR; TCRdb's table is partial and in-frame only. Seen here are about 30,000 clones, 60% to 85% observed once, and the top ten hold roughly 7.5%. Sample: peripheral blood. All receptors come from an older woman with active or convalescent COVID-19. Both conserved end residues are part of each CDR3. The order of the fields is CDR3 DNA, CDR3 protein, D gene, clone size, CDR3 length, J gene, V gene. A D gene is named only where the DNA matches it firmly. The size of a clone is reported for some rows only, either as once, few or many, or as a class for expanded clones.

cdr3_nt: TGTGCCAGCAGCTTAGGGCAGGGACTGGAGACCCAGTACTTC
cdr3_aa: CASSLGQGLETQYF
d_call: -
clone_size: -
cdr3_length: 14
j_call: TRBJ2-5
v_call: TRBV7-6

cdr3_nt: TGTGCCAGCAGTTTCAAAGGGACAGGGTTCGAGCAGTACTTC
cdr3_aa: CASSFKGTGFEQYF
d_call: TRBD1
clone_size: -
cdr3_length: 14
j_call: TRBJ2-7
v_call: TRBV2

cdr3_nt: TGTGCCTGGAGTACGGACTATGGCTACACCTTC
cdr3_aa: CAWSTDYGYTF
d_call: -
clone_size: -
cdr3_length: 11
j_call: TRBJ1-2
v_call: TRBV30

cdr3_nt: TGTGCCAGCAGCCGAGGGGGGGTGGATGAGCAGTTCTTC
cdr3_aa: CASSRGGVDEQFF
d_call: -
clone_size: -
cdr3_length: 13
j_call: TRBJ2-1
v_call: TRBV3-1/TRBV3-2

cdr3_nt: TGTGCCAGCAGTTACGACGGGAGGCAGCCCCAGCATTTT
cdr3_aa: CASSYDGRQPQHF
d_call: -
clone_size: -
cdr3_length: 13
j_call: TRBJ1-5
v_call: TRBV6-5

cdr3_nt: TGCAGCGTTGCGCCACAGGGGAAGGGCTACGAGCAGTACTTC
cdr3_aa: CSVAPQGKGYEQYF
d_call: TRBD1
clone_size: -
cdr3_length: 14
j_call: TRBJ2-7
v_call: TRBV29-1

cdr3_nt: TGTGCCAGCAGTTTAAAGGGGACCTACGAGCAGTACTTC
cdr3_aa: CASSLKGTYEQYF
d_call: -
clone_size: -
cdr3_length: 13
j_call: TRBJ2-7
v_call: TRBV27

cdr3_nt: TGTGCCAGCAGCTTGTGGTCACATCCTCTCGGCTACACCTTC
cdr3_aa: CASSLWSHPLGYTF
d_call: -
clone_size: -
cdr3_length: 14
j_call: TRBJ1-2
v_call: TRBV5-6

cdr3_nt: TGTGCCATCAGTGAGAAAGGGCAGGGAGGTGGTGCTGAAGCTTTCTTT
cdr3_aa: CAISEKGQGGGAEAFF
d_call: -
clone_size: once
cdr3_length: 16
j_call: TRBJ1-1
v_call: TRBV10-3

cdr3_nt: TGTGCCAGCAGCCAGGGGGCGGCTAGCGGTTTTTTCGGCAATGAGCAGTTCTTC
cdr3_aa: CASSQGAASGFFGNEQFF
d_call: -
clone_size: -
cdr3_length: 18
j_call: TRBJ2-1
v_call: TRBV11-3

cdr3_nt: TGTGCCAGCAGTTCTCCGACAGCAATCTCAAATGAAAAACTGTTTTTT
cdr3_aa: CASSSPTAISNEKLFF
d_call: -
clone_size: -
cdr3_length: 16
j_call: TRBJ1-4
v_call: TRBV6-6

cdr3_nt: TGCGCCAGCAGCCAAGCCTTCGGAGCGGGGAACACAGATACGCAGTATTTT
cdr3_aa: CASSQAFGAGNTDTQYF
d_call: TRBD2
clone_size: few
cdr3_length: 17
j_call: TRBJ2-3
v_call: TRBV4-3

cdr3_nt: TGTGCCAGCAGCGTGTACGGGAGCTCTGGGGCCAACGTCCTGACTTTC
cdr3_aa: CASSVYGSSGANVLTF
d_call: -
clone_size: -
cdr3_length: 16
j_call: TRBJ2-6
v_call: TRBV9

cdr3_nt: TGTGCCAGCACCCACAATAGAGCGGGAGATAGGGAGACCCAGTACTTC
cdr3_aa: CASTHNRAGDRETQYF
d_call: TRBD2
clone_size: -
cdr3_length: 16
j_call: TRBJ2-5
v_call: TRBV28

cdr3_nt: TGTGCCAGCAGCTTAGGGGACAGGGAGACTTACGAGCAGTACTTC
cdr3_aa: CASSLGDRETYEQYF
d_call: TRBD1
clone_size: -
cdr3_length: 15
j_call: TRBJ2-7
v_call: TRBV7-9

cdr3_nt: TGTGCCAGTAGTATAGGTGGAGGGCAAGAGACCCAGTACTTC
cdr3_aa: CASSIGGGQETQYF
d_call: -
clone_size: -
cdr3_length: 14
j_call: TRBJ2-5
v_call: TRBV19

cdr3_nt: TGTGCCAGCAGTTTAGGAGGGTTTAGTGAAGCTTTCTTT
cdr3_aa: CASSLGGFSEAFF
d_call: -
clone_size: -
cdr3_length: 13
j_call: TRBJ1-1
v_call: TRBV12-3/TRBV12-4

cdr3_nt: TGCGCCAGCAGCTTGGGTAGTAGCGGGGGCCTTGCAGATACGCAGTATTTT
cdr3_aa: CASSLGSSGGLADTQYF
d_call: TRBD2
clone_size: -
cdr3_length: 17
j_call: TRBJ2-3
v_call: TRBV5-1

cdr3_nt: TGTGCCAGTACCGTCGGTCGGGGCTACACCTTC
cdr3_aa: CASTVGRGYTF
d_call: -
clone_size: -
cdr3_length: 11
j_call: TRBJ1-2
v_call: TRBV19

cdr3_nt: TGTGCCAGCAGCGCCCGGGAAGCCGGGAGTTCAGATACGCAGTATTTT
cdr3_aa: CASSAREAGSSDTQYF
d_call: -
clone_size: -
cdr3_length: 16
j_call: TRBJ2-3
v_call: TRBV11-2